This is a list of T cell receptor beta chains from one sample in a study of T-cell memory formation after mild COVID-19. In TCRdb, the 5' RACE reads were re-called with MiXCR into one record per CDR3 protein. The data hold around 310,000 distinct CDR3 sequences, with more than 15% observed a single time. Sequencing used PBMCs or a T cell subset sorted from them (not recorded which). These receptor sequences come from a man between 18 and 35 years old who had mild COVID-19 (a few samples of this study predate the infection). Cell type and time point are not known. Each CDR3 is given with its conserved first and last residue. D genes are given only for firm matches. Size is omitted from some rows. Given values are once, few, many or a class for expanded clones.

clone size	V gene	J gene	D gene	CDR3 DNA	CDR3 protein
few	TRBV5-5	TRBJ1-1	-	TGTGCCAGCAGCTGGTCAGGGTTGAACACTGAAGCTTTCTTT	CASSWSGLNTEAFF
few	TRBV7-8	TRBJ2-3	TRBD2	TGTGCCAGCAGCCCAACACACCATAGCGGGGGAGGGCAGTATTTT	CASSPTHHSGGGQYF
-	TRBV7-3	TRBJ2-2	-	TGTGCCAGCAGCTTAACCCCAGGGAACACCGGGGAGCTGTTTTTT	CASSLTPGNTGELFF
many	TRBV20-1	TRBJ2-1	TRBD2	TGCAGTGCCCCTCCGAGGACTAGCGATGCTGAGCAGTTCTTC	CSAPPRTSDAEQFF
-	TRBV12-3/TRBV12-4	TRBJ2-1	TRBD1	TGTGCCAGCAGTGCACAGGGGACCGCGGGCAATGAGCAGTTCTTC	CASSAQGTAGNEQFF
few	TRBV6-5	TRBJ1-2	-	TGTGCCAGCAGAAAGTCGGGTGAAGCTGGCTACACCTTC	CASRKSGEAGYTF
-	TRBV14	TRBJ2-3	-	TGTGCCAGCAGCCAAGAAATTGGGCAGGGTGTGCATTTT	CASSQEIGQGVHF
-	TRBV7-2	TRBJ2-7	TRBD2	TGTGCCAGCAGCTTCCGGGGGGAGGCCGAGCAGTACTTC	CASSFRGEAEQYF
-	TRBV4-2	TRBJ2-1	TRBD2	TGTGCCAGCAGCCAAGATAAGCGGGGGCCATCCTACAATGAGCAGTTCTTC	CASSQDKRGPSYNEQFF
-	TRBV9	TRBJ2-1	-	TGTGCCAGCAGCGTAGGTGGAGGCAATGAGCAGTTCTTC	CASSVGGGNEQFF
-	TRBV3-1	TRBJ1-6	-	TGTGCCAGCAGCAGCCGGGACGGGAATTCACCCCTCCACTTT	CASSSRDGNSPLHF
few	TRBV11-2	TRBJ2-2	-	TGTGCCAGCAGCTTAGACGGGGCGCACACCGGGGAGCTGTTTTTT	CASSLDGAHTGELFF
many	TRBV5-1	TRBJ2-5	-	TGCGCCAGCAGCGCAGGGTGGGGTAATCAGGAGACCCAGTACTTC	CASSAGWGNQETQYF
-	TRBV14	TRBJ2-1	-	TGTGCCAGCAGCCAAGATATAGGTTTCGGCTCCTACAATGAGCAGTTCTTC	CASSQDIGFGSYNEQFF
-	TRBV20-1	TRBJ1-2	-	TGCAGTGCTGTACGGACAGTTAACTATGGCTACACCTTC	CSAVRTVNYGYTF
-	TRBV30	TRBJ1-4	-	TGTGCCTTTGGGACTAGGCGGTTAACTAATGAAAAACTGTTTTTT	CAFGTRRLTNEKLFF
many	TRBV6-2/TRBV6-3	TRBJ2-1	TRBD2	TGTGCCAGCAAGAAGCGGGGGATCCTTGAGCAGTTCTTC	CASKKRGILEQFF
few	TRBV24-1	TRBJ2-1	-	TGTGCCATCAGGGACCGGGGTTACAATGAGCAGTTCTTC	CAIRDRGYNEQFF
few	TRBV18	TRBJ2-3	-	TGTGCCAGCTCACCACCAGGAAGCACAGATACGCAGTATTTT	CASSPPGSTDTQYF
few	TRBV27	TRBJ2-3	-	TGTGCCAGCAGTTTGTATGCTAACACAGATACGCAGTATTTT	CASSLYANTDTQYF
few	TRBV20-1	TRBJ2-1	TRBD2	TGCAGTGCAGGGGACCGGAGCGGGGGGTACAATGAGCAGTTCTTC	CSAGDRSGGYNEQFF
-	TRBV28	TRBJ2-4	-	TGTGCCAGCATTTCGGTAGCCAAAAACATTCAGTACTTC	CASISVAKNIQYF